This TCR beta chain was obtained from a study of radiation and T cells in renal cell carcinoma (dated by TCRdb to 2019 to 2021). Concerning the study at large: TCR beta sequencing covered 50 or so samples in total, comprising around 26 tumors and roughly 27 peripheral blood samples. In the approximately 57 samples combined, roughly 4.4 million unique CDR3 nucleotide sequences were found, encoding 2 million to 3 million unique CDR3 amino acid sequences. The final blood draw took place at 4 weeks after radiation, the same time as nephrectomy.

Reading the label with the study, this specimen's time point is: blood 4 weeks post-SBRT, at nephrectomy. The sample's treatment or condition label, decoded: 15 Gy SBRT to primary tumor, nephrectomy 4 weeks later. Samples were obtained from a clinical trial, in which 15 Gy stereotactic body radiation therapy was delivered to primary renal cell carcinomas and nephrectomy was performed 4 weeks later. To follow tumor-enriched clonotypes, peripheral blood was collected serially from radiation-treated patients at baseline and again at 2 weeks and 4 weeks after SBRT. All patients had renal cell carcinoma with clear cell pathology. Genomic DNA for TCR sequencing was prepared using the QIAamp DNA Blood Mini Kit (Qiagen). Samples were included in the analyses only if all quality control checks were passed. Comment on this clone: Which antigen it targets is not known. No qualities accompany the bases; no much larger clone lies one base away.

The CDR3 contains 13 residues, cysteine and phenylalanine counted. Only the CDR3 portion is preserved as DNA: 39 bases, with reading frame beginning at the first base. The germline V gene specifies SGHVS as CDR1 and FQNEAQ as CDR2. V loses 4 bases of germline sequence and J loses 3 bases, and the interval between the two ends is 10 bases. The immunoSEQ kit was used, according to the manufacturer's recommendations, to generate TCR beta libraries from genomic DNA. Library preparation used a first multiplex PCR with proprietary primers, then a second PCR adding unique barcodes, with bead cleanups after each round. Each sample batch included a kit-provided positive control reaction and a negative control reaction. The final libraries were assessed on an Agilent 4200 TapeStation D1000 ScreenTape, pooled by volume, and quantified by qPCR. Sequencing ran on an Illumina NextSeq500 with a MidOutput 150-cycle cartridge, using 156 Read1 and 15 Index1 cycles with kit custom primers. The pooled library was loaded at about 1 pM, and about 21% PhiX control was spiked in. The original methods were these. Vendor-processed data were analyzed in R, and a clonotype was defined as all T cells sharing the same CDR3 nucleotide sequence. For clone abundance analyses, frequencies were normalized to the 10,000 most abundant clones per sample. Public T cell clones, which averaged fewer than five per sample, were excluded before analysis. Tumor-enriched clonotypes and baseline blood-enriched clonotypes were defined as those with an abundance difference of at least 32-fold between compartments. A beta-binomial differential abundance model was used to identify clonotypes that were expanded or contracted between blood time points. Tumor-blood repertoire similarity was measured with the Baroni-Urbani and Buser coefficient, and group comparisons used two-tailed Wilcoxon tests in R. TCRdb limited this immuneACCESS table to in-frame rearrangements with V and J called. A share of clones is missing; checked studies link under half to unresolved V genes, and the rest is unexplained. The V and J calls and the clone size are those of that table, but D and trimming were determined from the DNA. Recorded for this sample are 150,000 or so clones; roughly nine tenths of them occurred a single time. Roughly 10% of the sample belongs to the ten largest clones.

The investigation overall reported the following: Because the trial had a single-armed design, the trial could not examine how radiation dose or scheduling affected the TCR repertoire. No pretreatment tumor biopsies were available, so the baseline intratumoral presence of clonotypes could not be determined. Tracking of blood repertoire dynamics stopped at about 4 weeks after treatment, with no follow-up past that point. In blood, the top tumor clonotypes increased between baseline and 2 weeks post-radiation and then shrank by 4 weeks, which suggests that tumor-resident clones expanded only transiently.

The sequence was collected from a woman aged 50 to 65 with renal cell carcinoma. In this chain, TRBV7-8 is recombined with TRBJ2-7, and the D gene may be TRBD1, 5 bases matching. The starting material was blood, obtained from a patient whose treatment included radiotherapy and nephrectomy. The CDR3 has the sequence CASSSQDIYEQYF. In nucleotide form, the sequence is TGTGCCAGCAGCTCGCAGGACATCTACGAGCAGTACTTC.